Below, one T cell receptor beta chain is given with its context. Its target is not known. The CDR3 spans 15 residues. With V trimmed by 0 bases and J by 5 bases, 3 bases remained unmatched. CDR1 is SGDLS and CDR2 is YYNGEE in the germline V gene. This record belongs to a study of shared clonotypes between healthy human individuals. Each unsorted sample relied on 90 million or so PBMCs as its source of genomic DNA. The study's findings and limits: Sampling was confined to blood; repertoires within tissues likely differ.

The protocol was immunoSEQ multiplex PCR, while the TCRdb copy is restricted to in-frame clones and leaves out a portion. In the table there are some 480,000 clones, around 79% of which are singletons. The J gene is TRBJ2-1, the V gene TRBV9, with TRBD2 matching 9 bases. The material sequenced was PBMCs. The sequence came from a woman in her 40s in good health. Some clones in this sample may be carry-over from other donors' samples. The CDR3 sequence is CASSVGLAANNEQFF. Here the CDR3 DNA reads TGTGCCAGCAGCGTAGGACTAGCGGCCAACAATGAGCAGTTCTTC.